This TCR beta chain was recorded in a study of blood T cell repertoires in COVID-19. Background on the study: Italy, Spain and the United States were the sources of the convalescent and acute COVID-19 samples. The cDNA or gDNA used as material had been derived from T cells, B-cell-depleted T cells, or PBMCs.

In the authors' methods: Counts of nucleated cells, estimated from reference gene primer amplification, were obtained. Method: immunoSEQ multiplex PCR; TCRdb's copy keeps in-frame clones and lacks some. That table supplies the V and J calls and clone size; D and trimming were determined from the DNA. Of about 190,000 clones in the sample, approximately 78% were seen once. The ends were cut back, 2 bases at V and 3 bases at J, with 26 bases in the middle. Looked up from germline, CDR1 is SGHTA and CDR2 is FQGNSA. The CDR3 contains 19 residues. Specimen: peripheral blood. The V gene is TRBV7-2, the J gene TRBJ2-7; possible D gene TRBD2, 6 bases. This receptor was obtained from a woman aged 80 or over with active or convalescent COVID-19. The DNA for the CDR3 is TGTGCCAGCAGCTTAAAGGGGCCAACCTGGGACGGAGGGCACTACGAGCAGTACTTC. This encodes CASSLKGPTWDGGHYEQYF.